This TCR beta chain was observed in a study of T cells after yellow fever vaccination. The table lists this clonotype with many counts. TCRdb used MiXCR to reprocess the 5' RACE reads, holding one entry per CDR3 protein. The sample contains a few hundred thousand distinct CDR3 sequences, around 7% of which appear only once. The CDR3 has 16 residues. Germline lookup yields CDR1 SEHNR and CDR2 FQNEAQ (reference sequence). Trimming removed 2 bases from V and 0 bases from J, with 11 bases in between. The TCR sequence derives from a young man who received the YFV17D yellow fever vaccine. This sample comprised PBMCs, obtained approximately 47 days after the first yellow fever vaccination. This chain uses TRBV7-9 with TRBJ2-1; tentatively, D is TRBD2 (6 bases). CDR3 DNA sequence: TGTGCCAGCAGCTTATCGCTAGCGAGCTCCTACAATGAGCAGTTCTTC. It yields the protein CASSLSLASSYNEQFF.